The count of the clone carrying this T cell receptor (beta chain) is one. Its antigen is currently unknown. This specimen belongs to a study of cytomegalovirus exposure and HLA in healthy donors. CDR1 is SGHAT, CDR2 FQNNGV, per germline. CDR3 size: 16 residues. Deletions cut 1 base from V and 0 bases from J, with 12 bases between. Notes on the study in general: A few V segments could not be told apart, such as TRBV6-2 and TRBV6-3, and were left out. The likely explanation for a cluster of highly shared sequence variants was sequencing artifact. The study listed roughly 160 cytomegalovirus-associated TCR beta chains. Productive status was seen about 90% or about 30% of the time for most TCR beta V segments in an earlier analysis.

Primers for the PCR totalled 60 Vbeta and 13 Jbeta. Clones were read by immunoSEQ multiplex PCR, and TCRdb kept only the in-frame ones, dropping some. Of about 110,000 clones listed, around 73% were seen once; the top ten hold roughly 8%. The material sequenced was PBMCs. This TCR was sampled from a young man in good health and CMV-seronegative. The gene calls are TRBV11-2 and TRBJ1-1; maybe TRBD1 (6 bases). CDR3 protein: CASSLAGQSMNTEAFF. DNA of the CDR3: TGTGCCAGCAGCTTAGCTGGACAGTCCATGAACACTGAAGCTTTCTTT.